The present TCR beta chain was sequenced within a study of shared clonotypes between healthy human individuals. Study results and limitations: Few donors limited the genetic and exposure-history diversity represented. Among donors, sharing of clonotypes was expected to be affected by sequencing depth.

The assay ran at deep level. The authors split each subset's genomic DNA evenly across several immunoSEQ plates. Sequencing was performed with immunoSEQ multiplex PCR; in TCRdb, only in-frame clones are kept and a portion is missing. Among over a million clones listed, approximately 98.5% were seen once. The CDR3 is 15 residues long. Germline V gives CDR1 SNHLY, CDR2 FYNNEI. Trimming cost V 2 bases and J 7 bases; bases outside gene matches: 5. Turning to this clone: The antigen is undetermined.

This sequence was found in a man aged 25 to 40 in good health. The chain recombines TRBV2 with TRBJ1-5, with TRBD1 identical over 10 bases. The specimen sequenced was naive CD4+ T cells sorted from blood. Subset in this sample: CD45RA+ positively selected. CDR3: CASSERTGGGQPQHF. The CDR3 DNA reads TGTGCCAGCAGTGAAAGGACAGGGGGAGGGCAGCCCCAGCATTTT.